This T cell receptor (beta chain) stems from a study of Ad26.COV2.S vaccination and SARS-CoV-2 variants. Study in general: Donor allocation was to the COV1001 Ad26.COV2.S trial arm. General study findings and limits: TCR breadth and depth analyses may have underestimated total T cell responses.

With respect to this clone: The antigen remains unidentified.

Between the trimmed V and J ends, which lost 10 bases and 2 bases, there was a span of 15 bases. This CDR3 has 14 amino acids. Germline CDR1 is SEHNR and CDR2 is FQNEAQ (reference sequence). The repertoire was sequenced with immunoSEQ multiplex PCR; TCRdb's copy has only in-frame clones and lacks some. The sample holds hundreds of thousands of clones; around 90% are singletons and the top ten take around 6.1%. Noted treatment: some 19 received Ad26.COV2.S at low or high dose, single or two shots; about five received placebo; per-sample allocation not given. Material that was analyzed had been drawn on day 63 after the first vaccine or placebo injection. Immunization relied on an Ad26 vector, which expressed Wuhan-strain SARS-CoV-2 spike.

The sequence was collected from a person aged 18-65 years who received the Ad26.COV2.S COVID-19 vaccine or a placebo. The source was peripheral blood, collected in a trial of Ad26.COV2.S vaccine versus placebo. This chain connects TRBV7-9 to TRBJ2-1, with D possibly matching TRBD2 (6 bases). CDR3 residues: CATVSGEPYNEQFF. The CDR3 DNA follows: TGTGCCACCGTTTCGGGGGAACCCTACAATGAGCAGTTCTTC.